This is a list of T cell receptor beta chains from one sample in a study of breast tumors, draining lymph nodes, adjacent tissues. TCRdb re-called the multiplex PCR reads through MiXCR, storing one row per CDR3 protein. The table shows about 230,000 distinct CDR3 sequences, with roughly 32% occurring only once. The sequenced sample was axillary lymph node tissue. The receptors originated from a female donor with breast cancer. Some clones in this sample may be carry-over from other donors' samples. Each CDR3 is given with its conserved first and last residue. D genes are given only for firm matches. Not every row has a clone size; where given, it reads once, few, many or a size class.

D gene: .
clone size: medium-sized
J gene: TRBJ2-3
V gene: TRBV9
CDR3 DNA: TGTGCCAGCAGCGTAGGTACTACCGGCACAGATACGCAGTATTTT
CDR3 protein: CASSVGTTGTDTQYF

D gene: TRBD1
clone size: many
J gene: TRBJ2-6
V gene: TRBV9
CDR3 DNA: TGTGCCAGCAGCCATCGGACAGGGTCTGGGGCCAACGTCCTGACTTTC
CDR3 protein: CASSHRTGSGANVLTF

D gene: TRBD2
clone size: many
J gene: TRBJ2-1
V gene: TRBV6-5
CDR3 DNA: TGTGCCAGCAGTTACGGACTAGCGGAATACAATGAGCAGTTCTTC
CDR3 protein: CASSYGLAEYNEQFF

D gene: .
clone size: once
J gene: TRBJ1-1
V gene: TRBV7-6
CDR3 DNA: TGTGCCAGCAGCTTGGGCAGGGAATTTGGAGGGACTGAAGCTTTCTTT
CDR3 protein: CASSLGREFGGTEAFF

D gene: TRBD2
clone size: .
J gene: TRBJ2-3
V gene: TRBV7-2
CDR3 DNA: TGTGCCAGCAGCCCGTTAGCGGGAGGGCAGTATTTT
CDR3 protein: CASSPLAGGQYF

D gene: TRBD2
clone size: .
J gene: TRBJ2-2
V gene: TRBV2
CDR3 DNA: TGTGCCAGCAGTGAAGCGACGCTAGCGGGAGCCACCGGGGAGCTGTTTTTT
CDR3 protein: CASSEATLAGATGELFF

D gene: TRBD1
clone size: .
J gene: TRBJ1-5
V gene: TRBV2
CDR3 DNA: TGTGCCAGCAGTGGTGGGACAGGGGGCAGTCAGCTCCAGCATTTT
CDR3 protein: CASSGGTGGSQLQHF

D gene: TRBD2
clone size: many
J gene: TRBJ2-7
V gene: TRBV12-3/TRBV12-4
CDR3 DNA: TGTGCCAGCAGTTTATATGGCGGGAGAGCCTACGAGCAGTACTTC
CDR3 protein: CASSLYGGRAYEQYF

D gene: TRBD2
clone size: .
J gene: TRBJ2-1
V gene: TRBV6-1
CDR3 DNA: TGTGCCAGCAGCCCTAGCGGGAGCGGTTTGTATGAGCAGTTCTTC
CDR3 protein: CASSPSGSGLYEQFF

D gene: .
clone size: .
J gene: TRBJ1-3
V gene: TRBV29-1
CDR3 DNA: TGCAGCGTCGACCTCAGGGGCTCTGGAAACACCATATATTTT
CDR3 protein: CSVDLRGSGNTIYF

D gene: TRBD1
clone size: many
J gene: TRBJ2-2
V gene: TRBV7-3
CDR3 DNA: TGTGCCAGCAGCTTAAAACCCAGGACAGGGGGCACCGGGGAGCTGTTTTTT
CDR3 protein: CASSLKPRTGGTGELFF

D gene: .
clone size: .
J gene: TRBJ2-3
V gene: TRBV7-2
CDR3 DNA: TGTGCTAGGGGGAATCCTAGCACAGATACGCAGTATTTT
CDR3 protein: CARGNPSTDTQYF

D gene: .
clone size: many
J gene: TRBJ2-7
V gene: TRBV5-1
CDR3 DNA: TGCGCCAGCAGCTTGTGGGGTTACGAGCAGTACTTC
CDR3 protein: CASSLWGYEQYF

D gene: .
clone size: many
J gene: TRBJ2-7
V gene: TRBV7-8
CDR3 DNA: TGTGCCAGCAGCCCCCCCCCCAGTGCCACCTACGAGCAGTACTTC
CDR3 protein: CASSPPPSATYEQYF

D gene: TRBD1
clone size: .
J gene: TRBJ1-1
V gene: TRBV29-1
CDR3 DNA: TGCAGCGTTGTAACCGGGACAGGGGGCCGGGCAACGTGGGACATGAGTGAGGCTTTCTTT
CDR3 protein: CSVVTGTGGRATWDMSEAFF

D gene: TRBD1
clone size: .
J gene: TRBJ1-4
V gene: TRBV29-1
CDR3 DNA: TGCAGCTCCGGGGGGGGACAGGGGTACGAAAAACTGTTTTTT
CDR3 protein: CSSGGGQGYEKLFF

D gene: TRBD2
clone size: many
J gene: TRBJ2-5
V gene: TRBV4-1
CDR3 DNA: TGCGCCAGCAGCCAACAGACGACTAGCGGGAGTGAGACCCAGTACTTC
CDR3 protein: CASSQQTTSGSETQYF

D gene: .
clone size: many
J gene: TRBJ1-6
V gene: TRBV5-1
CDR3 DNA: TGCGCCAGCAGGGCACAGAGTAATAATTCACCCCTCCACTTT
CDR3 protein: CASRAQSNNSPLHF

D gene: .
clone size: many
J gene: TRBJ2-7
V gene: TRBV13
CDR3 DNA: TGTGCCAGCAGCTTTCCGGGAGAGAAGCAGTACTTC
CDR3 protein: CASSFPGEKQYF

D gene: TRBD2
clone size: .
J gene: TRBJ2-1
V gene: TRBV7-8
CDR3 DNA: TGTGCCAGCAGCTTAGCGGCTAGCGGCTACAATGAGCAGTTCTTC
CDR3 protein: CASSLAASGYNEQFF

D gene: TRBD1
clone size: many
J gene: TRBJ1-2
V gene: TRBV9
CDR3 DNA: TGTGCCAGCAGCGCCACCCCGGGACAGGGGGCAAGTGGCTACACCTTC
CDR3 protein: CASSATPGQGASGYTF

D gene: TRBD2
clone size: .
J gene: TRBJ2-7
V gene: TRBV15
CDR3 DNA: TGTGCCACCAGCGGAGCGACTAGCGCTTCCTACGAGCAGTACTTC
CDR3 protein: CATSGATSASYEQYF

D gene: TRBD1
clone size: many
J gene: TRBJ1-4
V gene: TRBV6-1
CDR3 DNA: TGTGCCAGCAGATTCAGGGGGGATAATGAAAAACTGTTTTTT
CDR3 protein: CASRFRGDNEKLFF

D gene: TRBD2
clone size: many
J gene: TRBJ2-5
V gene: TRBV12-3/TRBV12-4
CDR3 DNA: TGTGCCAGCAGCTCGCTCGGGACTAGCGTTTTCCCCCAGTACTTC
CDR3 protein: CASSSLGTSVFPQYF

D gene: .
clone size: .
J gene: TRBJ1-2
V gene: TRBV25-1
CDR3 DNA: TGTGCCAGCAGTGAATATCGGGGCGTTTATGGCTACACCTTC
CDR3 protein: CASSEYRGVYGYTF

D gene: TRBD1
clone size: .
J gene: TRBJ2-3
V gene: TRBV18
CDR3 DNA: TGTGCCAGCTCACCACAGGGACAGGCGGGGGATACGCAGTATTTT
CDR3 protein: CASSPQGQAGDTQYF

D gene: .
clone size: many
J gene: TRBJ2-7
V gene: TRBV7-2
CDR3 DNA: TGTGCCAGCAGCTTGCACAGCTCCTACGAGCAGTACTTC
CDR3 protein: CASSLHSSYEQYF

D gene: TRBD2
clone size: .
J gene: TRBJ2-3
V gene: TRBV7-9
CDR3 DNA: TGTGCCAGCAGGGCTGGGACTAGCGGGAGCTACACAGATCCGCAGTATTTT
CDR3 protein: CASRAGTSGSYTDPQYF

D gene: TRBD2
clone size: many
J gene: TRBJ2-1
V gene: TRBV7-3
CDR3 DNA: TGTGCCAGCAGCGAACTAGCGGGGACACCTAATGAGCAGTTCTTC
CDR3 protein: CASSELAGTPNEQFF